This T cell receptor (beta chain) came from a study of CD8+ T cells in alopecia areata. Unmatched junction bases numbered 4, after V lost 4 bases and J lost 8 bases. The CDR3 loop spans 12 amino acids. Germline V gives CDR1 LGHNT, CDR2 FRNRAP. Sequencing relied on a cDNA template that was reverse transcribed from extracted RNA. Only in-frame clones appear in the TCRdb table, and some are missing; sequencing was by immunoSEQ multiplex PCR. The table has roughly 140,000 clones, about 51% seen once. The chain uses TRBV12-5 and TRBJ1-2; 7 bases match TRBD1. This receptor was obtained from a human donor with alopecia areata. Source: CD8+ T cells sorted from blood, taken at week 0. CDR3 sequence (DNA): TGTGCTAGTGGTTACAGGGGCCTGGGCTACACCTTC. Encoded protein: CASGYRGLGYTF.